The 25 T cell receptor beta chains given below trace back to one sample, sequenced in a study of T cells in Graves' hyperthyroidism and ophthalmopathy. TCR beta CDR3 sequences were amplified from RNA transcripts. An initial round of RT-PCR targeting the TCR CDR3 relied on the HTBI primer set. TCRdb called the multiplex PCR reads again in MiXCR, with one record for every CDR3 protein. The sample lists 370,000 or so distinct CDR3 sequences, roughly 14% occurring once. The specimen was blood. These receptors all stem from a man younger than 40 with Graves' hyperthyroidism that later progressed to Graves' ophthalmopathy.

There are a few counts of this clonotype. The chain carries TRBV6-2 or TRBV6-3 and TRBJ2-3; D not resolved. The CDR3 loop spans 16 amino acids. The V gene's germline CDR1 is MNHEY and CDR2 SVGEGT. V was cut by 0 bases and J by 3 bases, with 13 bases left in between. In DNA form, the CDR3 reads TGTGCCAGCAGTTACTCGGAAGTGACCATTACAGATACGCAGTATTTT. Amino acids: CASSYSEVTITDTQYF.

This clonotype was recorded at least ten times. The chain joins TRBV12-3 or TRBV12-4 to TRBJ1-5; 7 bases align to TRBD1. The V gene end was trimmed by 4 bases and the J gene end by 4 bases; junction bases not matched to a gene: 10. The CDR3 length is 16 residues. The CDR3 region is CASSSFDRVFNQPQHF. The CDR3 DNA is TGTGCCAGCAGTTCATTCGACAGGGTCTTTAATCAGCCCCAGCATTTT.

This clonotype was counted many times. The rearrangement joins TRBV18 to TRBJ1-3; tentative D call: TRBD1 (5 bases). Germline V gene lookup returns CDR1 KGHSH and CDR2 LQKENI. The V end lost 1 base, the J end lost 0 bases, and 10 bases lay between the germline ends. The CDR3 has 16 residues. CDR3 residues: CASSPQGPSSGNTIYF. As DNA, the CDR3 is TGTGCCAGCTCACCACAGGGGCCGAGCTCTGGAAACACCATATATTTT.

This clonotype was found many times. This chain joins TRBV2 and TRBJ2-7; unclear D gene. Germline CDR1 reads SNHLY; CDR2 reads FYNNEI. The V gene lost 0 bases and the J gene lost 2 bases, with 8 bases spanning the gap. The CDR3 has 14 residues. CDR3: CASSEAPRTYEQYF. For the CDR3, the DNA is TGTGCCAGCAGTGAAGCTCCTCGAACCTACGAGCAGTACTTC.

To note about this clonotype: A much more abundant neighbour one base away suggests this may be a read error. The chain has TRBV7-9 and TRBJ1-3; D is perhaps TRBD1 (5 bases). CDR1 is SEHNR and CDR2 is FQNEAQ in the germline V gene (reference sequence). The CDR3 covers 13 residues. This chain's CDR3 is CASSSGLGNTISF. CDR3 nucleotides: TGTGCCAGCAGCTCGGGGCTCGGAAACACCATATCTTTT.

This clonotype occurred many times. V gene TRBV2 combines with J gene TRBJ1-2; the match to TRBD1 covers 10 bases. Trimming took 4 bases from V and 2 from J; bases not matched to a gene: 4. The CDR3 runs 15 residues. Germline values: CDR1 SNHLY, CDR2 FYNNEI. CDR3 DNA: TGTGCCAGCAGTGGGGACAGGGGACAGAACTATGGCTACACCTTC. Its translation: CASSGDRGQNYGYTF.

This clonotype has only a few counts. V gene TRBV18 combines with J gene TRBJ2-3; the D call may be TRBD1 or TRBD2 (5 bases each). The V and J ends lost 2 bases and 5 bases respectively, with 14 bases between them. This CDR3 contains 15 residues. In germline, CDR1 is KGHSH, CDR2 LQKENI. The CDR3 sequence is CASSPGGGIGDTQYF. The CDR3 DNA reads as TGTGCCAGCTCACCAGGGGGTGGTATTGGAGATACGCAGTATTTT.

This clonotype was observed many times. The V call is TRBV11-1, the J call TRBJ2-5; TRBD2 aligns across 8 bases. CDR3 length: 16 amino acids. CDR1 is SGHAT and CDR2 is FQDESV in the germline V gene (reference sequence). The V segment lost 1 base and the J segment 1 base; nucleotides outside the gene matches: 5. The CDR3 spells CASSLGPGLVQETQYF. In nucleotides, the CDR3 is TGTGCCAGCAGCTTAGGCCCGGGACTAGTCCAAGAGACCCAGTACTTC.

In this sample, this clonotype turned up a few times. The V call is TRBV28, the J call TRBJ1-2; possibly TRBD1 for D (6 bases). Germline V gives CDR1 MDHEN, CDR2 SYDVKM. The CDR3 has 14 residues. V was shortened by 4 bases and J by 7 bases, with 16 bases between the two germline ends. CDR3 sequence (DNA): TGTGCCAGCAGTTCGGGACAATCGGCGGGTGGCTACACCTTC. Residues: CASSSGQSAGGYTF.

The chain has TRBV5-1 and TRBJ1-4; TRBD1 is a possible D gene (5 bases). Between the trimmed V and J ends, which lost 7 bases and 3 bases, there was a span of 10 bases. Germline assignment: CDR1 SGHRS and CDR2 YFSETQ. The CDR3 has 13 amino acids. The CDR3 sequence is CASRDFSNEKLFF. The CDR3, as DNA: TGCGCCAGCCGGGACTTTTCTAATGAAAAACTGTTTTTT.

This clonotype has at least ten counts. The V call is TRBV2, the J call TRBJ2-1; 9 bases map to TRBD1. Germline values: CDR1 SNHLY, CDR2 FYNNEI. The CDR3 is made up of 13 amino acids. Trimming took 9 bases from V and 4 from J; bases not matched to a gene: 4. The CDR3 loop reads CASGQGLYNEQFF. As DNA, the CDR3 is TGTGCCAGTGGACAGGGGTTGTACAATGAGCAGTTCTTC.

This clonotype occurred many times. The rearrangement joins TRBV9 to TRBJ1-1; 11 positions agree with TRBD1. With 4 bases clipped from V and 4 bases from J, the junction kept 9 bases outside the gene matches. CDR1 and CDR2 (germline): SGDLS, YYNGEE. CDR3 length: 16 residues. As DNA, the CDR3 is TGTGCCAGCAGCCCTTTCCCCGGGACAGGGGGCACTGAAGCTTTCTTT. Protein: CASSPFPGTGGTEAFF.

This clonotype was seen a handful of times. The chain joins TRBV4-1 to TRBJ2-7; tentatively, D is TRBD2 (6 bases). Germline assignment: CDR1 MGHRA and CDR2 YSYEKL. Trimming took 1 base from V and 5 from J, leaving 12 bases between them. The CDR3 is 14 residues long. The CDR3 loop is CASSQAAGSNEQYF. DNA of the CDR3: TGCGCCAGCAGCCAAGCCGCGGGGTCCAACGAGCAGTACTTC.

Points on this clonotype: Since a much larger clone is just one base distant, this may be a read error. The DNA of the CDR3 is TGTGCCAGCAGCCAATATGGGGATACGCAGTGTTTT. This gives the protein CASSQYGDTQCF. V usage is TRBV7-2 and J usage is TRBJ2-3; D is undetermined. The CDR3 runs to 12 residues. The germline gives CDR1 SGHTA, CDR2 FQGNSA.

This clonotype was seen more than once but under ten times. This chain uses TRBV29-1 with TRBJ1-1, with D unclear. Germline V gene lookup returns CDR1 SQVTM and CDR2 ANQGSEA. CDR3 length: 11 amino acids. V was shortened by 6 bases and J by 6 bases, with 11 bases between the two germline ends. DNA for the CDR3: TGCAGCGTAGTCGAGGCAGCTGAAGCTTTCTTT. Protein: CSVVEAAEAFF.

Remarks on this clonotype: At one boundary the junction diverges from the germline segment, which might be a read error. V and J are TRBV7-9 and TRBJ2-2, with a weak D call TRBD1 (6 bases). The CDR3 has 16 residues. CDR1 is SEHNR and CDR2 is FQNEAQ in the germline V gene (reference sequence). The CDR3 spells CARSLVRGYNTGELFF. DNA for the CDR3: TGTGCCAGAAGCTTAGTCAGGGGATATAACACCGGGGAGCTGTTTTTT.

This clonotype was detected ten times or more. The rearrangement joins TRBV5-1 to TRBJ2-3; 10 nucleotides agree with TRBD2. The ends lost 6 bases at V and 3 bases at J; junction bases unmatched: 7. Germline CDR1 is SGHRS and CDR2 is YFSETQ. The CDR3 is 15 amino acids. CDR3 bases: TGCGCCAGCAAACTAGCGGGGTATCGGACAGATACGCAGTATTTT. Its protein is CASKLAGYRTDTQYF.

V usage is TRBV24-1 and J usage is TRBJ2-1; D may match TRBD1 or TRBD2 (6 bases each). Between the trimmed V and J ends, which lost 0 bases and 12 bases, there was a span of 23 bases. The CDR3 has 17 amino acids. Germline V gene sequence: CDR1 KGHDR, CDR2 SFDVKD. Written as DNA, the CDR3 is TGTGCCACCAGTGATTTGAAGGGGGGACGAGGGTTACTCGGGCAGTTCTTC. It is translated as CATSDLKGGRGLLGQFF.

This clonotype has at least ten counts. The DNA of the CDR3 is TGTGCCAGCAGCCCTTCAGCGGGGGGGAATATCAATGAGCAGTTCTTC. It encodes CASSPSAGGNINEQFF. V gene TRBV3-1 combines with J gene TRBJ2-1, with 10 bases identical to TRBD2. The germline CDR1 and CDR2 sequences are LGHDT and YNNKEL (reference sequence). The CDR3 runs to 16 residues. After removal of 4 bases from V and 6 bases from J, the junction contained 9 bases not matched to a gene.

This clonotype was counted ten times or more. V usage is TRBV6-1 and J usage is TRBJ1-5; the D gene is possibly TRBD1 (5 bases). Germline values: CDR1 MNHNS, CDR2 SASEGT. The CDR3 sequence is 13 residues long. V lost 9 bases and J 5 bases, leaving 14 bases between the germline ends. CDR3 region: CASKRTGDQPQHF. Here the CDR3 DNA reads TGTGCCAGTAAACGGACGGGGGATCAGCCCCAGCATTTT.

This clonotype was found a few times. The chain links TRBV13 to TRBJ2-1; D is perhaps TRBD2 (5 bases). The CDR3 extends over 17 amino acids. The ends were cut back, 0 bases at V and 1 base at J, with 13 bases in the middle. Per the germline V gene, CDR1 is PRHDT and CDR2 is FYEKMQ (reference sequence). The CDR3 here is CASSLGDSRGSYNEQFF. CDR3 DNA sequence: TGTGCCAGCAGCTTAGGAGACTCCCGGGGTTCCTACAATGAGCAGTTCTTC.

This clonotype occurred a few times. CDR3 bases: TGCGCCAGCAGCTTGGGACTACCCACCGGGGAGCTGTTTTTT. This gives the protein CASSLGLPTGELFF. The V call is TRBV5-1, the J call TRBJ2-2; TRBD2 is a possible D gene (5 bases). The V and J ends lost 0 bases and 4 bases respectively, with 7 bases between them. In germline, CDR1 is SGHRS, CDR2 YFSETQ. The CDR3 length is 14 residues.

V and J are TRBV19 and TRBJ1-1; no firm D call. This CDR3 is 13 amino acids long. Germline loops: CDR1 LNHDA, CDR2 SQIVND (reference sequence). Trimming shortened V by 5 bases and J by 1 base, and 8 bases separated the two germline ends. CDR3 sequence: CASSPDPNTEAFF. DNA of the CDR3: TGTGCCAGTAGTCCAGACCCGAACACTGAAGCTTTCTTT.

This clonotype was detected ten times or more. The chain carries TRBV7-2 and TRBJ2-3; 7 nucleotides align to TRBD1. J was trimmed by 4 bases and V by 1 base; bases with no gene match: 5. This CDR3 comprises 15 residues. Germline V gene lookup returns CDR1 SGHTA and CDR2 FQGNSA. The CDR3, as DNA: TGTGCCAGCAGCTTAGTAGGACAGGTTGCAGATACGCAGTATTTT. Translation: CASSLVGQVADTQYF.

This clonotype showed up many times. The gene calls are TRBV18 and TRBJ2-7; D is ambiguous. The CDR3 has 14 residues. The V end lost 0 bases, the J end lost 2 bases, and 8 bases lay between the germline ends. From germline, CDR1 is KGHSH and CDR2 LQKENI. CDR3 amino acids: CASSPPGSPYEQYF. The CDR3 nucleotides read TGTGCCAGCTCACCACCGGGCAGCCCCTACGAGCAGTACTTC.